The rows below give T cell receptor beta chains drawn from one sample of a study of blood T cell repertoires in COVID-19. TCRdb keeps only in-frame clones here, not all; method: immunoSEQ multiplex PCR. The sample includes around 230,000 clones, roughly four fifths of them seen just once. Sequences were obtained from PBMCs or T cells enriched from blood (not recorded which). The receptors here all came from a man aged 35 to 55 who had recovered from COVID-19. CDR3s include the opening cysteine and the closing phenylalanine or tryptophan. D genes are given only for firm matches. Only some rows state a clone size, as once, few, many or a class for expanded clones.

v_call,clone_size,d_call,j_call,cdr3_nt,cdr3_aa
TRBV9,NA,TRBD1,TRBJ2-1,TGTGCCAGCAGGGGACAGGGCTCCTACAATGAGCAGTTCTTC,CASRGQGSYNEQFF
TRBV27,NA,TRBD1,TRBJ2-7,TGTGCCAGCAAGTACCTTGGGACAGGGGTAGGGTACGAGCAGTACTTC,CASKYLGTGVGYEQYF
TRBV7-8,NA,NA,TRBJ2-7,TGTGCCAGCAGCTTATCTGGTACCCCGGACGAGCAGTACTTC,CASSLSGTPDEQYF
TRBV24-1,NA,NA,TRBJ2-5,TGTGCCACCAGTGACGGTGAGACCCAGTACTTC,CATSDGETQYF
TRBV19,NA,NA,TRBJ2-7,TGTGCCAGTAGCTGGGCGCCGGCCTACGAGCAGTACTTC,CASSWAPAYEQYF
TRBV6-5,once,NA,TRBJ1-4,TGTGCCAGCAGTTACGAGAGGGCAGGAGAAGAAAAACTGTTTTTT,CASSYERAGEEKLFF
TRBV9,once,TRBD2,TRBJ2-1,TGTGCCAGCACCAGACTAGCGGGATACAATGAGCAGTTCTTC,CASTRLAGYNEQFF
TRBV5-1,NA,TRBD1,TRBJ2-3,TGCGCCAGCAGCTTGGAAGGGGGCGGCCCAGATACGCAGTATTTT,CASSLEGGGPDTQYF
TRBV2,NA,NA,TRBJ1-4,TGTGCCAGCAACAGGTTTAATGAAAAACTGTTTTTT,CASNRFNEKLFF
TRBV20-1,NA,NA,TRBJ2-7,TGCAGTGCTAAAAATAACTACGAGCAGTACTTC,CSAKNNYEQYF
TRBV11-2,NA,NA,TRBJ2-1,TGTGCCAGCAGCTTAGATCAGAATTGGAGGAATGAGCAGTTCTTC,CASSLDQNWRNEQFF
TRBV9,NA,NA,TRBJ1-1,TGTGCCAGCAGCCTCCAGGGTTCTATGAACACTGAAGCTTTCTTT,CASSLQGSMNTEAFF
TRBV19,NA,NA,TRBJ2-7,TGTGCCAGTAGTCGAAAGCCGGGCTACGAGCAGTACTTC,CASSRKPGYEQYF
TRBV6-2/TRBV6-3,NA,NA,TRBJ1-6,TGTGCCAGCAGTTCCGAACAGGGAGTTTACTCACCCCTCCACTTT,CASSSEQGVYSPLHF
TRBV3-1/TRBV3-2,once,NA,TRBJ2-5,TGTGCCAGCAGCCACAGGGAGGCCATAGAGACCCAGTACTTC,CASSHREAIETQYF
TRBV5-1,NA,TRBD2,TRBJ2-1,TGCGCCAGCAGCTCCCTGGGGCTAGCGGGGTATAGGAATGAGCAGTTCTTC,CASSSLGLAGYRNEQFF
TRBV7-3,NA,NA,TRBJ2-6,TGTGCCAGCAGCGGAGGGGACCTCTCTGGGGCCAACGTCCTGACTTTC,CASSGGDLSGANVLTF
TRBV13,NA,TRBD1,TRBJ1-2,TGTGCCAGCAGCCCAGAACAGGGGCCCTATGGCTACACCTTC,CASSPEQGPYGYTF
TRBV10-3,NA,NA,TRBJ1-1,TGTGCCATCAGTGAGTCTTTGGGCTACACTGAAGCTTTCTTT,CAISESLGYTEAFF
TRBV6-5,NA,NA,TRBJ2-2,TGTGCCAGCAGCCTCCTAAACACCGGGGAGCTGTTTTTT,CASSLLNTGELFF
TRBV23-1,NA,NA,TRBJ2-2,TGCGCCAGCCCCCGGGCCGGGGAGCTGTTTTTT,CASPRAGELFF
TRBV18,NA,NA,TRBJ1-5,TGTGCCAGCTCACCAGGAGGGTTTCAGCCCCAGCATTTT,CASSPGGFQPQHF
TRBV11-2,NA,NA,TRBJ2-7,TGTGCCAGCAGCACCCTCGGGGGACAGTACTACGAGCAGTACTTC,CASSTLGGQYYEQYF
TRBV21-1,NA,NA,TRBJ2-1,TGTGCCAGCAGCAAAGAGGAAGGGAGGTGGTCCTACAATGAGCAGTTCTTC,CASSKEEGRWSYNEQFF
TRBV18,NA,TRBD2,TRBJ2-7,TGTGCCAGCTCACCAACTAGCGGGAGGGAGTACGAGCAGTACTTC,CASSPTSGREYEQYF
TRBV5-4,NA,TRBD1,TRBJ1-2,TGTGCCAGCAGCTTGGTCCCCAGCGAGGGGGCCTATGGCTACACCTTC,CASSLVPSEGAYGYTF
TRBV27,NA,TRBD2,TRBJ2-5,TGTGCCAGCAGGCTCTCCGGGGCTAGCGGTAGGGAGACCCAGTACTTC,CASRLSGASGRETQYF
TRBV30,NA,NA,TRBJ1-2,TGTGCCTGGACTAACAGGGTGGCCTATGGCTACACCTTC,CAWTNRVAYGYTF
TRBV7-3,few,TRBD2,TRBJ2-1,TGTGCCAGCAGCCTCGGGACTAGCGGGGGTGATGAGCAGTTCTTC,CASSLGTSGGDEQFF
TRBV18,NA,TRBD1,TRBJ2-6,TGTGCCAGCTCGCCTCAGGGGGTTGGGGCCAACGTCCTGACTTTC,CASSPQGVGANVLTF
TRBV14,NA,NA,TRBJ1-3,TGTGCCAGCAGCCCCTTGCGGGGGGGCGGTAACACCATATATTTT,CASSPLRGGGNTIYF
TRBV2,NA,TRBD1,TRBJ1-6,TGTGCCAGCAGACCGGGACAGAGCTCCTATAATTCACCCCTCCACTTT,CASRPGQSSYNSPLHF
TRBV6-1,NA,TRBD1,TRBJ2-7,TGTGCCAGCAGTGAGTGGGGACAGGAGCCCTACGAGCAGTACTTC,CASSEWGQEPYEQYF
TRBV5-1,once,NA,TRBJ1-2,TGCGCCAGCAGCTCGAGCCGCCTGGAGAGCTATGGCTACACCTTC,CASSSSRLESYGYTF
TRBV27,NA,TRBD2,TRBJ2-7,TGTGCCAGCAGTAGTCTTGGTCGGGGGGGGAGGTACGAGCAGTACTTC,CASSSLGRGGRYEQYF
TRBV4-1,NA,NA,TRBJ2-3,TGCGCCAGCAGCCAAGATCCCCAGACAGATACGCAGTATTTT,CASSQDPQTDTQYF
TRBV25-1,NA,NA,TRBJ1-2,TGTGCCAGCAGTGCGGGTTATGGCTACACCTTC,CASSAGYGYTF
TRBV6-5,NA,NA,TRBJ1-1,TGTGCCAGCGGCCGGACAGTGAACACTGAAGCTTTCTTT,CASGRTVNTEAFF
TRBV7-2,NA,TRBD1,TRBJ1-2,TGTGCCAGCAGCTCGGGACAGGACTATGGCTACACCTTC,CASSSGQDYGYTF
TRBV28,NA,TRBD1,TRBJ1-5,TGTGCCAGCAGCCCAGGGGGTAGGCCCCAGCATTTT,CASSPGGRPQHF
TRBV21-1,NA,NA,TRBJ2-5,TGTGCCAGCAGCACTCGACCAGAGCGAGAGACCCAGTACTTC,CASSTRPERETQYF
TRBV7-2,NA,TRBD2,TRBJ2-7,TGTGCCAGCACAAACGGGGGGACCTACGAGCAGTACTTC,CASTNGGTYEQYF
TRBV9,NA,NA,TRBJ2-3,TGTGCCAGCAGCCCAACCAGGCGCACAGATACGCAGTATTTT,CASSPTRRTDTQYF
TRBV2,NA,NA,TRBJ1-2,TGTGCCAGCAGTGCCCGGACAGCGAACTATGGCTACACCTTC,CASSARTANYGYTF
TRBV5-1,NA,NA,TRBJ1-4,TGCGCCAGCAGCCCGTCGGGGGGAGGTGAAAAACTGTTTTTT,CASSPSGGGEKLFF
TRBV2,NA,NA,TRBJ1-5,TGTGCCAGCAGTGAATCTAAACCACCGGGGCCCCAGCATTTT,CASSESKPPGPQHF
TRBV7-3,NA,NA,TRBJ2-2,TGTGCCAGCAGCTTAACAGGGGCCGGCACCGGGGAGCTGTTTTTT,CASSLTGAGTGELFF
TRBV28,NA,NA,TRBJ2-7,TGTGCCAGCAGCAGGGGCTACGAGCAGTACTTC,CASSRGYEQYF
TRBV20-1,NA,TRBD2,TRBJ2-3,TGCAGTGCTAGTGGGGTCGGGAGGGGCACAGATACGCAGTATTTT,CSASGVGRGTDTQYF
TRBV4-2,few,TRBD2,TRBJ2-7,TGTGCCAGCAGCCAATCACTAGCGAGGAGCTCCTACGAGCAGTACTTC,CASSQSLARSSYEQYF
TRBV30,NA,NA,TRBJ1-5,TGTGCCTGGAGGGGTCCAGGGGTACATCAGCCCCAGCATTTT,CAWRGPGVHQPQHF
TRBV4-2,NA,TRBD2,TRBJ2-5,TGTGCCAGCAGCCAAACTACTAGCGGGGGGTACCAAGAGACCCAGTACTTC,CASSQTTSGGYQETQYF
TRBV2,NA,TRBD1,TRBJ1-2,TGTGCCAGCAGGGGAGGAGGGACAGGGGGCTTTGGCTACACCTTC,CASRGGGTGGFGYTF